Listed below are T cell receptor beta chains from one sample, sequenced in a study of T cell repertoires in cytomegalovirus infection. TCRdb reanalysed the reads using MiXCR and keeps one entry per CDR3 protein. The sample lists over 300,000 distinct CDR3 sequences; 17% were seen once. Sequencing used PBMCs. Source of these receptors: a human donor in good health (CMV status not recorded). Some clones in this sample may be carry-over from other donors' samples. Each CDR3 is given with its conserved first and last residue. The D gene is left open where the match is weak. Some rows mark clone size as missing; the rest say once, few, many or name a class of expanded clone.

clone_size: NA; j_call: TRBJ2-2; d_call: NA; v_call: TRBV10-3; cdr3_aa: CAIWALNTGELFF; cdr3_nt: TGTGCCATCTGGGCGCTAAACACCGGGGAGCTGTTTTTT
clone_size: many; j_call: TRBJ1-3; d_call: NA; v_call: TRBV7-2; cdr3_aa: CASRTDSGNTIYF; cdr3_nt: TGTGCCAGCAGGACAGACTCTGGAAACACCATATATTTT
clone_size: many; j_call: TRBJ1-2; d_call: NA; v_call: TRBV20-1; cdr3_aa: CSANNAGQGPSGYTF; cdr3_nt: TGCAGTGCTAATAACGCCGGGCAGGGCCCGTCTGGCTACACCTTC
clone_size: few; j_call: TRBJ2-7; d_call: TRBD2; v_call: TRBV20-1; cdr3_aa: CSVDLLRGEAGGFYEQYF; cdr3_nt: TGCAGTGTGGATCTTCTCAGGGGGGAAGCGGGGGGATTCTACGAGCAGTACTTC
clone_size: few; j_call: TRBJ1-2; d_call: TRBD1; v_call: TRBV28; cdr3_aa: CASSLWSQGEIYGYTF; cdr3_nt: TGTGCCAGCAGTTTATGGTCCCAGGGGGAGATCTATGGCTACACCTTC
clone_size: NA; j_call: TRBJ1-6; d_call: NA; v_call: TRBV4-1; cdr3_aa: CASSSREWDRGAYNSPLHF; cdr3_nt: TGTGCCAGCAGCTCTAGAGAATGGGACCGGGGGGCCTATAATTCACCCCTCCACTTT
clone_size: NA; j_call: TRBJ1-1; d_call: NA; v_call: TRBV2; cdr3_aa: CASSDPLTGNTEAFF; cdr3_nt: TGTGCCAGCAGTGATCCCCTAACAGGGAACACTGAAGCTTTCTTT
clone_size: many; j_call: TRBJ2-3; d_call: TRBD1; v_call: TRBV12-3/TRBV12-4; cdr3_aa: CASSRQGITDTQYF; cdr3_nt: TGTGCCAGCAGTCGACAGGGGATCACAGATACGCAGTATTTT
clone_size: many; j_call: TRBJ2-2; d_call: TRBD1; v_call: TRBV7-2; cdr3_aa: CASSRATGGWRELFF; cdr3_nt: TGTGCCAGCAGCCGAGCGACAGGGGGCTGGAGGGAGCTGTTTTTT
clone_size: NA; j_call: TRBJ1-2; d_call: TRBD1; v_call: TRBV10-3; cdr3_aa: CATWSGQGFYGYTF; cdr3_nt: TGTGCCACGTGGTCGGGACAGGGGTTTTATGGCTACACCTTC
clone_size: NA; j_call: TRBJ2-5; d_call: TRBD1; v_call: TRBV29-1; cdr3_aa: CSVERGQGWRETQYF; cdr3_nt: TGCAGCGTTGAGAGAGGACAGGGTTGGCGAGAGACCCAGTACTTC
clone_size: NA; j_call: TRBJ2-2; d_call: TRBD1; v_call: TRBV4-3; cdr3_aa: CASSQDEQGAYTGELFF; cdr3_nt: TGCGCCAGCAGCCAAGACGAGCAGGGGGCGTACACCGGGGAGCTGTTTTTT
clone_size: many; j_call: TRBJ1-6; d_call: NA; v_call: TRBV7-2; cdr3_aa: CASSYGSTGYSPLHF; cdr3_nt: TGTGCCAGCAGCTACGGATCTACAGGGTATTCACCCCTCCACTTT
clone_size: few; j_call: TRBJ1-2; d_call: NA; v_call: TRBV6-2/TRBV6-3; cdr3_aa: CASSSGPYYGYTF; cdr3_nt: TGTGCCAGCAGTTCCGGGCCTTACTATGGCTACACCTTC
clone_size: NA; j_call: TRBJ1-6; d_call: TRBD1; v_call: TRBV20-1; cdr3_aa: CSARDRADRGQRSSPLHF; cdr3_nt: TGCAGTGCTAGAGATCGGGCGGACAGGGGGCAGCGGAGTTCACCCCTCCACTTT
clone_size: many; j_call: TRBJ2-7; d_call: TRBD1; v_call: TRBV28; cdr3_aa: CASSSAGTGSNEQYF; cdr3_nt: TGTGCCAGCAGTTCGGCCGGGACAGGGTCCAACGAGCAGTACTTC
clone_size: NA; j_call: TRBJ2-7; d_call: NA; v_call: TRBV11-1; cdr3_aa: CASSAPLGFTYEQYF; cdr3_nt: TGTGCCAGCAGCGCCCCTTTGGGTTTTACCTACGAGCAGTACTTC
clone_size: few; j_call: TRBJ1-5; d_call: TRBD1; v_call: TRBV6-6; cdr3_aa: CASSYSGQVSNQPQHF; cdr3_nt: TGTGCCAGCAGTTACTCGGGACAGGTGAGCAATCAGCCCCAGCATTTT
clone_size: few; j_call: TRBJ2-3; d_call: NA; v_call: TRBV29-1; cdr3_aa: CSVEGTEYSTDTQYF; cdr3_nt: TGCAGCGTTGAGGGAACGGAGTACAGCACAGATACGCAGTATTTT
clone_size: NA; j_call: TRBJ2-3; d_call: NA; v_call: TRBV2; cdr3_aa: CASSARTLITQYF; cdr3_nt: TGTGCCAGCAGTGCGAGGACCCTCATTACGCAGTATTTT
clone_size: many; j_call: TRBJ2-2; d_call: NA; v_call: TRBV5-1; cdr3_aa: CASSLVAANTGELFF; cdr3_nt: TGCGCCAGCAGCTTAGTGGCAGCGAACACCGGGGAGCTGTTTTTT
clone_size: NA; j_call: TRBJ1-2; d_call: NA; v_call: TRBV28; cdr3_aa: CASGESGRDGYTF; cdr3_nt: TGTGCCAGCGGGGAATCAGGGCGTGATGGCTACACCTTC
clone_size: few; j_call: TRBJ1-5; d_call: TRBD1; v_call: TRBV7-6; cdr3_aa: CASSATGVQPQHF; cdr3_nt: TGTGCCAGCAGCGCGACAGGGGTCCAGCCCCAGCATTTT
clone_size: few; j_call: TRBJ1-2; d_call: NA; v_call: TRBV11-2; cdr3_aa: CASSLNGPPGYTF; cdr3_nt: TGTGCCAGCAGCTTAAATGGCCCACCTGGCTACACCTTC
clone_size: many; j_call: TRBJ2-5; d_call: NA; v_call: TRBV7-6; cdr3_aa: CASSLFSGGKETQYF; cdr3_nt: TGTGCCAGCAGCTTATTTTCTGGGGGTAAAGAGACCCAGTACTTC
clone_size: few; j_call: TRBJ2-2; d_call: NA; v_call: TRBV11-2; cdr3_aa: CASTPRRVTGELFF; cdr3_nt: TGTGCCAGCACCCCTCGTCGGGTTACCGGGGAGCTGTTTTTT
clone_size: many; j_call: TRBJ2-1; d_call: TRBD1; v_call: TRBV12-3/TRBV12-4; cdr3_aa: CASGGTGDNEQFF; cdr3_nt: TGTGCCAGCGGTGGGACAGGGGACAATGAGCAGTTCTTC
clone_size: NA; j_call: TRBJ2-2; d_call: NA; v_call: TRBV3-1; cdr3_aa: CASSQEEGHLNTGELFF; cdr3_nt: TGTGCCAGCAGCCAAGAGGAGGGACACCTCAACACCGGGGAGCTGTTTTTT
clone_size: NA; j_call: TRBJ1-4; d_call: TRBD1; v_call: TRBV20-1; cdr3_aa: CSARDPRTGGKEKLFF; cdr3_nt: TGCAGTGCTAGAGACCCGAGGACAGGGGGTAAAGAAAAACTGTTTTTT
clone_size: many; j_call: TRBJ1-3; d_call: NA; v_call: TRBV4-2; cdr3_aa: CASSQGVNAGDTIYF; cdr3_nt: TGTGCCAGCAGCCAAGGGGTGAACGCGGGCGACACCATATATTTT
clone_size: many; j_call: TRBJ2-2; d_call: NA; v_call: TRBV4-3; cdr3_aa: CASSQASQNTGELFF; cdr3_nt: TGCGCCAGCAGCCAAGCTAGCCAGAACACCGGGGAGCTGTTTTTT
clone_size: NA; j_call: TRBJ2-1; d_call: TRBD2; v_call: TRBV18; cdr3_aa: CASSPTSGGNNEQFF; cdr3_nt: TGTGCCAGCTCACCTACTAGCGGGGGGAACAATGAGCAGTTCTTC
clone_size: few; j_call: TRBJ2-7; d_call: NA; v_call: TRBV2; cdr3_aa: CASSEAAGRREQYF; cdr3_nt: TGTGCCAGCAGTGAAGCGGCAGGGCGGCGAGAGCAGTACTTC
clone_size: NA; j_call: TRBJ2-7; d_call: TRBD1; v_call: TRBV24-1; cdr3_aa: CAPRDRVLYEQYF; cdr3_nt: TGTGCTCCCCGGGACAGGGTATTATACGAGCAGTACTTC
clone_size: few; j_call: TRBJ1-6; d_call: NA; v_call: TRBV7-9; cdr3_aa: CASSLAGQGPYNSPLHF; cdr3_nt: TGTGCCAGCAGCTTAGCGGGGCAGGGTCCGTATAATTCACCCCTCCACTTT
clone_size: NA; j_call: TRBJ2-3; d_call: TRBD1; v_call: TRBV19; cdr3_aa: CASSPETGNDADTQYF; cdr3_nt: TGTGCCAGTAGTCCGGAGACAGGGAATGATGCAGATACGCAGTATTTT
clone_size: NA; j_call: TRBJ1-2; d_call: NA; v_call: TRBV14; cdr3_aa: CASSQSPYGYTF; cdr3_nt: TGTGCCAGCAGCCAATCACCCTATGGCTACACCTTC
clone_size: once; j_call: TRBJ2-3; d_call: NA; v_call: TRBV9; cdr3_aa: CASSLLTDTQYF; cdr3_nt: TGTGCCAGCTCCCTCCTGACAGATACGCAGTATTTT
clone_size: many; j_call: TRBJ2-1; d_call: TRBD1; v_call: TRBV5-5; cdr3_aa: CASSPGQVRHEQFF; cdr3_nt: TGTGCCAGCAGCCCGGGACAGGTCCGCCATGAGCAGTTCTTC
clone_size: NA; j_call: TRBJ1-1; d_call: TRBD1; v_call: TRBV12-3/TRBV12-4; cdr3_aa: CASSKQGGTEAFF; cdr3_nt: TGTGCCAGCAGTAAACAGGGGGGCACTGAAGCTTTCTTT
clone_size: many; j_call: TRBJ1-1; d_call: NA; v_call: TRBV12-3/TRBV12-4; cdr3_aa: CASSAQNTEAFF; cdr3_nt: TGTGCCAGCAGTGCTCAGAACACTGAAGCTTTCTTT
clone_size: many; j_call: TRBJ2-5; d_call: NA; v_call: TRBV7-2; cdr3_aa: CASSFQVGELETQYF; cdr3_nt: TGTGCCAGCAGCTTCCAAGTCGGGGAGTTAGAGACCCAGTACTTC
clone_size: few; j_call: TRBJ2-3; d_call: TRBD2; v_call: TRBV2; cdr3_aa: CASSTSGGSDTQYF; cdr3_nt: TGTGCCAGCAGTACTAGCGGGGGATCAGATACGCAGTATTTT
clone_size: NA; j_call: TRBJ1-5; d_call: TRBD1; v_call: TRBV15; cdr3_aa: CATSTLQGLGNQPQHF; cdr3_nt: TGTGCCACCAGCACTCTACAGGGGTTGGGAAATCAGCCCCAGCATTTT
clone_size: many; j_call: TRBJ1-5; d_call: NA; v_call: TRBV23-1; cdr3_aa: CASSRSVNQPQHF; cdr3_nt: TGCGCCAGCAGTCGGTCAGTGAATCAGCCCCAGCATTTT
clone_size: NA; j_call: TRBJ2-1; d_call: NA; v_call: TRBV19; cdr3_aa: CASTAWGDGEQFF; cdr3_nt: TGTGCCAGTACCGCCTGGGGGGACGGGGAGCAGTTCTTC
clone_size: NA; j_call: TRBJ1-1; d_call: NA; v_call: TRBV27; cdr3_aa: CASSLFAGTEAFF; cdr3_nt: TGTGCCAGCAGTTTATTTGCAGGGACTGAAGCTTTCTTT
clone_size: many; j_call: TRBJ2-1; d_call: TRBD2; v_call: TRBV7-2; cdr3_aa: CASSVTSGGTTYNEQFF; cdr3_nt: TGTGCCAGCAGCGTTACTAGCGGGGGTACGACCTACAATGAGCAGTTCTTC
clone_size: NA; j_call: TRBJ1-5; d_call: NA; v_call: TRBV7-6; cdr3_aa: CASSPGLDGKQPQHF; cdr3_nt: TGTGCCAGCAGCCCCGGGCTCGACGGGAAACAGCCCCAGCATTTT
clone_size: few; j_call: TRBJ2-5; d_call: NA; v_call: TRBV6-2/TRBV6-3; cdr3_aa: CASSVGTIGGETQYF; cdr3_nt: TGTGCCAGCAGTGTGGGGACCATCGGCGGAGAGACCCAGTACTTC
clone_size: NA; j_call: TRBJ1-5; d_call: NA; v_call: TRBV19; cdr3_aa: CASSRQGFYQPQHF; cdr3_nt: TGTGCCAGTAGTAGGCAGGGATTCTATCAGCCCCAGCATTTT
clone_size: few; j_call: TRBJ2-7; d_call: NA; v_call: TRBV28; cdr3_aa: CASSLPRVSYEQYF; cdr3_nt: TGTGCCAGCAGTTTACCCAGGGTGAGCTACGAGCAGTACTTC
clone_size: many; j_call: TRBJ2-7; d_call: NA; v_call: TRBV7-2; cdr3_aa: CASSLTDVYEQYF; cdr3_nt: TGTGCCAGCAGCCTGACGGACGTCTACGAGCAGTACTTC
clone_size: many; j_call: TRBJ2-7; d_call: NA; v_call: TRBV7-2; cdr3_aa: CASSLTPGVVEQYF; cdr3_nt: TGTGCCAGCAGTTTAACCCCAGGCGTAGTGGAGCAGTACTTC
clone_size: few; j_call: TRBJ2-3; d_call: NA; v_call: TRBV11-3; cdr3_aa: CASSPQPTDTQYF; cdr3_nt: TGTGCCAGCAGCCCCCAGCCCACAGATACGCAGTATTTT
clone_size: few; j_call: TRBJ1-1; d_call: NA; v_call: TRBV18; cdr3_aa: CASSQGIMNTEAFF; cdr3_nt: TGTGCCAGCTCGCAGGGTATTATGAACACTGAAGCTTTCTTT
clone_size: few; j_call: TRBJ1-1; d_call: TRBD1; v_call: TRBV5-1; cdr3_aa: CASSPIRRTGGNTEAFF; cdr3_nt: TGCGCCAGCAGCCCCATCCGTCGGACAGGGGGAAACACTGAAGCTTTCTTT
clone_size: NA; j_call: TRBJ2-7; d_call: TRBD1; v_call: TRBV20-1; cdr3_aa: CSARGQGYEQYF; cdr3_nt: TGCAGTGCTAGGGGACAGGGGTACGAGCAGTACTTC
clone_size: many; j_call: TRBJ2-7; d_call: NA; v_call: TRBV7-2; cdr3_aa: CASSLGGTSYEQYF; cdr3_nt: TGTGCCAGCAGCTTAGGTGGGACCTCCTACGAGCAGTACTTC
clone_size: few; j_call: TRBJ2-7; d_call: NA; v_call: TRBV6-5; cdr3_aa: CASSYSGHLSSYEQYF; cdr3_nt: TGTGCCAGCAGTTACTCGGGCCACTTAAGCTCCTACGAGCAGTACTTC